This T cell receptor beta chain originates from a study of blood T cell repertoires in COVID-19. Study-wide background: Samples of COVID-19 (acute and convalescent) were obtained from the United States, Italy and Spain.

The CDR3 length is 10 residues. V lost 6 bases, J lost 7 bases, and 0 bases stayed unmatched. CDR1 and CDR2 (germline): SQVTM, ANQGSEA. In the source study's methods: Amplification from reference gene primers served as the basis for estimated nucleated cell counts. Data came from immunoSEQ multiplex PCR; TCRdb stores just in-frame clones and leaves some out. For V, J and clone size, that table is used; D and trimming come from the DNA. Here the sample spans tens of thousands of clones, about 85% being singletons. The TCR was taken from a woman aged 55-70 years with acute or convalescent COVID-19. Sequencing used peripheral blood. The rearrangement joins TRBV29-1 to TRBJ2-1, with 7 nucleotides matching TRBD2. The CDR3 sequence is CSVGGNEQFF. The CDR3 nucleotides are TGCAGCGTCGGGGGGAATGAGCAGTTCTTC.